Below are 15 T cell receptor beta chains sequenced from a single sample in a study of blood T cell repertoires in COVID-19. Profiling relied on immunoSEQ multiplex PCR, and the TCRdb table lists in-frame clones only, not all of them. This table has 150,000 or so clones, about 91% appearing once. The specimen was peripheral blood. These receptor sequences come from a woman aged 55-69 years with acute or convalescent COVID-19.

This sequence joins TRBV9 and TRBJ1-5, with a weak D call TRBD1 (5 bases). The CDR3 covers 13 residues. The germline V gene has CDR1 SGDLS and CDR2 YYNGEE. V lost 3 bases and J lost 5, with 9 bases in between. The CDR3 DNA reads TGTGCCAGCAGCGAAGGGGATGATCAGCCCCAGCATTTT. It translates to CASSEGDDQPQHF.

The chain employs TRBV11-2 and TRBJ1-2; D unresolved. Germline lookup yields CDR1 SGHAT and CDR2 FQNNGV. The V end was cut by 4 bases, the J end by 4 bases, with 7 bases between. This CDR3 is 12 amino acids long. The CDR3 nucleotides read TGTGCCAGCAGCTCTGAGATCTATGGCTACACCTTC. Translating it yields CASSSEIYGYTF.

The chain joins TRBV2 to TRBJ2-3; 11 bases match TRBD1. Trimming cost V 5 bases and J 2 bases; bases outside gene matches: 6. The CDR3 is 16 amino acids. The V gene's germline CDR1 is SNHLY and CDR2 FYNNEI. The CDR3 DNA sequence: TGTGCCAGCAGTCAGGACAGGGGGCTGAACACAGATACGCAGTATTTT. It is translated as CASSQDRGLNTDTQYF.

The V call is TRBV28, the J call TRBJ1-2, with 7 positions matching TRBD1. Germline CDR1 reads MDHEN; CDR2 reads SYDVKM. This CDR3 region has 13 residues. Unmatched junction bases numbered 10, after V lost 8 bases and J lost 7 bases. The CDR3 reads CASSIDRARGYTF. The DNA for the CDR3 is TGTGCCAGCTCAATAGACAGGGCTCGTGGCTACACCTTC.

J is TRBJ1-5 and V is TRBV2, with a possible D match to TRBD1 (6 bases). Trimming cost V 0 bases and J 4 bases, with 16 bases left between them. The CDR3 runs 17 residues. In germline, CDR1 is SNHLY, CDR2 FYNNEI. Here the CDR3 reads CASSEARQGPWNQPQHF. The CDR3 DNA is TGTGCCAGCAGTGAAGCTCGCCAGGGGCCGTGGAATCAGCCCCAGCATTTT. Complete variable domain (other parts from reference TRBV2 and TRBJ1-5): EPEVTQTPSHQVTQMGQEVILRCVPISNHLYFYWYRQILGQKVEFLVSFYNNEISEKSEIFDDQFSVERPDGSNFTLKIRSTKLEDSAMYFCASSEARQGPWNQPQHFGDGTRLSIL.

The chain has TRBV4-1 and TRBJ1-1, with TRBD1 matching over 8 bases. Germline values: CDR1 MGHRA, CDR2 YSYEKL. Trimming removed 7 bases from V and 4 bases from J; junction bases left unmatched: 17. The CDR3 runs to 17 residues. CDR3 DNA sequence: TGCGCCAGCACCGCAACCCCGGACAGGGTAAGGTTCACTGAAGCTTTCTTT. Residues: CASTATPDRVRFTEAFF.

The chain uses TRBV28 and TRBJ1-1, with unresolved D. The length of the CDR3 is 14 residues. Deletions cut 2 bases from V and 6 bases from J, with 13 bases between. Germline lookup yields CDR1 MDHEN and CDR2 SYDVKM. This CDR3 is CASSLGLRTAEAFF. DNA of the CDR3: TGTGCCAGCAGTTTAGGTCTACGCACAGCTGAAGCTTTCTTT.

The chain recombines TRBV7-2 with TRBJ2-3, with 10 nucleotides matching TRBD2. Losses at the gene ends were 6 bases for V and 2 bases for J; bases not matched to a gene: 5. This CDR3 is built from 15 residues. Germline V gives CDR1 SGHTA, CDR2 FQGNSA. The CDR3 protein is CASRRTSGPTDTQYF. In DNA form, the CDR3 reads TGTGCCAGCAGGCGGACTAGCGGTCCCACAGATACGCAGTATTTT.

V gene TRBV4-3 combines with J gene TRBJ2-7; 7 nucleotides align to TRBD1. Losses at the gene ends were 1 base for V and 3 bases for J; bases not matched to a gene: 6. The CDR3 has 15 amino acids. Germline CDR1 LGHNA, CDR2 YSLEER. CDR3 residues: CASSQGLDRVYEQYF. The CDR3 DNA reads as TGCGCCAGCAGCCAAGGATTAGACAGGGTCTACGAGCAGTACTTC.

The chain carries TRBV27 and TRBJ1-2, with D perhaps TRBD1 (6 bases). The CDR3 is made up of 15 amino acids. Germline assignment: CDR1 MNHEY and CDR2 SMNVEV (reference sequence). V lost 7 bases, J lost 0 bases, and 15 bases lay in between. DNA of the CDR3: TGTGCCAGCAAGTCTTGGGACATGGCTAACTATGGCTACACCTTC. Translated: CASKSWDMANYGYTF.

This sequence joins TRBV6-5 and TRBJ1-4; TRBD1 is a possible D gene (5 bases). The germline V gene has CDR1 MNHEY and CDR2 SVGAGI. The ends were cut back, 2 bases at V and 0 bases at J, with 10 bases in the middle. CDR3 size: 16 residues. In nucleotides, the CDR3 is TGTGCCAGCAGTTACCTCCAGGGCGCAACTAATGAAAAACTGTTTTTT. The encoded protein is CASSYLQGATNEKLFF.

The chain recombines TRBV9 with TRBJ2-2, with 12 nucleotides matching TRBD1. This CDR3 contains 17 residues. With V trimmed by 3 bases and J by 2 bases, 5 bases remained unmatched. From germline, CDR1 is SGDLS and CDR2 YYNGEE. The CDR3: CASSARDRGLNTGELFF. For the CDR3, the DNA is TGTGCCAGCAGCGCCCGGGACAGGGGGCTCAACACCGGGGAGCTGTTTTTT.

This chain uses TRBV7-9 with TRBJ2-1; D gene uncertain. This CDR3 has 13 residues. V dropped 4 bases and J dropped 1 base, with 5 bases sitting between them. Germline lookup yields CDR1 SEHNR and CDR2 FQNEAQ (reference sequence). The DNA of the CDR3 is TGTGCCAGCAGCTCCGGGTCCTACAATGAGCAGTTCTTC. This translates into CASSSGSYNEQFF. The variable domain in full, with the rest retrieved from reference TRBV7-9 and TRBJ2-1, is DTGVSQNPRHKITKRGQNVTFRCDPISEHNRLYWYRQTLGQGPEFLTYFQNEAQLEKSRLLSDRFSAERPKGSFSTLEIQRTEQGDSAMYLCASSSGSYNEQFFGPGTRLTVL.

The chain recombines TRBV19 with TRBJ1-2, with 9 bases identical to TRBD1. Germline V CDR1 and CDR2: LNHDA, SQIVND (reference sequence). The V segment lost 5 bases and the J segment 13 bases; nucleotides outside the gene matches: 11. The CDR3 contains 13 residues. The DNA of the CDR3 is TGTGCCAGTAGTCTACGGGACAGGGTGGGAGGCACCTTC. Protein sequence: CASSLRDRVGGTF.

This chain joins TRBV7-2 and TRBJ2-2; D unclear. CDR1 and CDR2 from the germline V gene are SGHTA and FQGNSA. V was cut by 5 bases and J by 7 bases, with 11 bases left in between. CDR3 length equals 13 residues. The CDR3 nucleotides read TGTGCCAGCAGCGTTGACATTAACGGGGAGCTGTTTTTT. Its protein product is CASSVDINGELFF.